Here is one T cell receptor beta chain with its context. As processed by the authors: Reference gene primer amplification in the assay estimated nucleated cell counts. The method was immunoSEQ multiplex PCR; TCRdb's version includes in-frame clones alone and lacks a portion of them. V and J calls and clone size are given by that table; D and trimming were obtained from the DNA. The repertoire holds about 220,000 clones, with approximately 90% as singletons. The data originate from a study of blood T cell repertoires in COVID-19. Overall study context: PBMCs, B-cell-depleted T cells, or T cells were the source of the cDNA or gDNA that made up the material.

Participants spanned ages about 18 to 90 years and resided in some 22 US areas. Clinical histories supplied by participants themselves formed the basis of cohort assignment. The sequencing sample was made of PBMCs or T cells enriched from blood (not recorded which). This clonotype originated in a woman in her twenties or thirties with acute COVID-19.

In DNA, the CDR3 is TGTGCCAGCACCTCCAGGGACTTCATGAACACTGAAGCTTTCTTT. As protein: CASTSRDFMNTEAFF. The rearrangement joins TRBV27 to TRBJ1-1, with D perhaps TRBD1 (5 bases). V was pared by 7 bases and J by 0 bases, with 15 bases between. Germline V lookup: CDR1 MNHEY, CDR2 SMNVEV (reference sequence). The CDR3 is made up of 15 amino acids.